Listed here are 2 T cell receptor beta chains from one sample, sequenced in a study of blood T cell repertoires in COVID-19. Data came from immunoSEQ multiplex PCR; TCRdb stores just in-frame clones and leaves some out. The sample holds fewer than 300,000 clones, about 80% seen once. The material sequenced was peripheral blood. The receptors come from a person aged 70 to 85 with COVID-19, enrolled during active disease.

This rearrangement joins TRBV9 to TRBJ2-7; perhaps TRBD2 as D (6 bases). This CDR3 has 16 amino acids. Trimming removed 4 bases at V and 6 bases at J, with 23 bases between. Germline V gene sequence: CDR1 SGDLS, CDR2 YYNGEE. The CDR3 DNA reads TGTGCCAGCAGCCCCCGTATGCGGGGCCAGTTCTCCGAGCAGTACTTC. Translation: CASSPRMRGQFSEQYF.

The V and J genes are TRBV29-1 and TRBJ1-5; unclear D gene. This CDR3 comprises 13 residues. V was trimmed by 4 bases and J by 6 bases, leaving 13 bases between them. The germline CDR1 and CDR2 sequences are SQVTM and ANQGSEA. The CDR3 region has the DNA TGCAGCGTTGTTGTCCGATCGGGTCAGCCCCAGCATTTT. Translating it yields CSVVVRSGQPQHF.